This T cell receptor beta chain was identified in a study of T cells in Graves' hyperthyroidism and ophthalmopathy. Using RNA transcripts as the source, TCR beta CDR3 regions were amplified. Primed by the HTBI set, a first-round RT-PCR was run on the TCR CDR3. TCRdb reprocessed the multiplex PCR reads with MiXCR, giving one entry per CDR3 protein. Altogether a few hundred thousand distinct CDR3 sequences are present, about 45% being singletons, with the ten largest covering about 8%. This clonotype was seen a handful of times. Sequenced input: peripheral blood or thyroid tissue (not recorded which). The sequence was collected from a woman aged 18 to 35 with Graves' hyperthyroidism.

CDR3 residues: CASSTQGNPYEQYF. Written as DNA, the CDR3 is TGTGCCAGCAGTACTCAGGGGAACCCCTACGAGCAGTACTTC. The rearrangement uses TRBV27 and TRBJ2-7, with D possibly matching TRBD1 (6 bases). The V end was cut by 5 bases, the J end by 2 bases, with 13 bases between. CDR3 length equals 14 residues. Germline loops: CDR1 MNHEY, CDR2 SMNVEV (reference sequence).